The 30 T cell receptor beta chains listed next were all sequenced from one sample in a study of response to subunit inactivated influenza vaccine. TCRdb reanalysed the RT-PCR reads using MiXCR and keeps one entry per CDR3 protein. The sample has 430,000 or so distinct CDR3 sequences, approximately 9.9% seen once. The sample here was PBMCs from blood, taken about 40 days after vaccination. The receptors originated from a man aged 50 or older who received an inactivated influenza vaccine.

The chain uses TRBV5-1 and TRBJ2-1; 8 bases are a match to TRBD2. Germline CDR1 and CDR2: SGHRS and YFSETQ. There are 15 residues in the CDR3. V was pared by 1 base and J by 3 bases, with 3 bases of the junction left unmatched. The CDR3 DNA is TGCGCCAGCAGCTTGATGCGGGGGGACTACAATGAGCAGTTCTTC. Encoded protein: CASSLMRGDYNEQFF.

The table lists this clonotype with many counts. CDR3 region: CASSLATGIYSNQPQHF. The CDR3 DNA sequence: TGTGCCAGCAGTTTAGCGACAGGGATTTATAGCAATCAGCCCCAGCATTTT. The chain recombines TRBV12-3 or TRBV12-4 with TRBJ1-5; 7 nucleotides match TRBD1. J was trimmed by 0 bases and V by 0 bases; bases with no gene match: 5. The CDR3 runs to 17 residues.

This clonotype was counted only a few times. The chain recombines TRBV18 with TRBJ2-5; 7 bases match TRBD1. Trimming at V came to 5 bases and at J to 0 bases, leaving 9 bases not matched to a gene. The CDR3 runs 16 residues. The germline gives CDR1 KGHSH, CDR2 LQKENI. In DNA, the CDR3 is TGTGCCAGCTCAGCACTTCCGGGACAGAACCAAGAGACCCAGTACTTC. Amino acid sequence: CASSALPGQNQETQYF.

The chain is built from TRBV15 and TRBJ2-1, with 12 bases fitting TRBD2. Trimming removed 0 bases from V and 9 bases from J; junction bases left unmatched: 3. The CDR3 extends over 15 amino acids. Germline V gives CDR1 LNHNV, CDR2 YYDKDF (reference sequence). CDR3 in DNA: TGTGCCACCAGCAGAGAGGGGACTAGCGGGTCTGAGCAGTTCTTC. Its translation is CATSREGTSGSEQFF.

This chain connects TRBV2 to TRBJ2-7; 8 bases agree with TRBD1. V shed 4 bases and J 7 bases; nucleotides not matched to a gene: 9. CDR1 SNHLY and CDR2 FYNNEI come from the germline V gene. The CDR3 consists of 14 residues. The CDR3 DNA is TGTGCCAGCAGTGGTGTGACAGGGGCCGGTGAGCAGTACTTC. It specifies CASSGVTGAGEQYF.

Many counts were recorded for this clonotype. The V gene is TRBV7-2, the J gene TRBJ2-6; no clear D gene. V lost 5 bases and J 1 base, leaving 6 bases between the germline ends. The CDR3 has 14 residues. Germline V gene data show CDR1 as SGHTA and CDR2 as FQGNSA. DNA for the CDR3: TGTGCCAGCAGCACGAGATCTGGGGCCAACGTCCTGACTTTC. It yields the protein CASSTRSGANVLTF.

The chain combines TRBV6-1 with TRBJ1-6, with 9 bases aligning to TRBD1. The V gene end was trimmed by 6 bases and the J gene end by 8 bases; junction bases not matched to a gene: 8. The CDR3 has 15 residues. Germline V gene sequence: CDR1 MNHNS, CDR2 SASEGT. CDR3 amino acids: CASSSQGARDSPLHF. DNA for the CDR3: TGTGCCAGCAGCTCACAGGGGGCGCGGGATTCACCCCTCCACTTT.

In this sample, this clonotype turned up a few times. V gene TRBV5-1 combines with J gene TRBJ2-6, with D uncertain. CDR1 is SGHRS and CDR2 is YFSETQ in the germline V gene. The CDR3 is 14 amino acids. Trimming left V 5 bases short and J 5 bases short, with 11 bases between. The CDR3 region is CASREQSRANVLTF. The CDR3 nucleotides read TGCGCCAGCAGAGAACAGAGTCGGGCCAACGTCCTGACTTTC.

The chain combines TRBV5-5 with TRBJ1-5, with D unclear. The germline gives CDR1 SGHKS, CDR2 YYEKEE (reference sequence). This CDR3 contains 15 residues. With 4 bases removed from V and 0 bases from J, the gap between germline ends came to 11 bases. The CDR3 loop reads CASSDDGYSNQPQHF. The CDR3 DNA reads as TGTGCCAGCAGCGACGACGGTTATAGCAATCAGCCCCAGCATTTT. Variable domain in full (rest from reference TRBV5-5 and TRBJ1-5): DAGVTQSPTHLIKTRGQQVTLRCSPISGHKSVSWYQQVLGQGPQFIFQYYEKEERGRGNFPDRFSARQFPNYSSELNVNALLLGDSALYLCASSDDGYSNQPQHFGDGTRLSIL.

This clonotype was observed at least ten times. This rearrangement joins TRBV12-3 or TRBV12-4 to TRBJ1-2, with TRBD1 matching over 10 bases. V was clipped by 3 bases and J by 2 bases; unmatched bases: 0. This CDR3 has 14 residues. The CDR3 reads CASSLDRGNYGYTF. The CDR3 DNA is TGTGCCAGCAGTTTGGACAGGGGGAACTATGGCTACACCTTC.

This clonotype was picked up many times. The rearrangement joins TRBV5-1 to TRBJ1-2; tentative D call: TRBD1 (5 bases). V dropped 4 bases and J dropped 6 bases, with 13 bases sitting between them. The germline V gene encodes CDR1 SGHRS and CDR2 YFSETQ. This CDR3 comprises 13 residues. The CDR3 sequence is CASSPGIGDGYTF. In nucleotides, the CDR3 is TGCGCCAGCAGCCCCGGGATAGGGGATGGCTACACCTTC.

This clonotype occurred many times. The chain combines TRBV4-1 with TRBJ1-5; the D is unclear. The CDR3 has 15 amino acids. Germline V gives CDR1 MGHRA, CDR2 YSYEKL. V was shortened by 2 bases and J by 3 bases, with 11 bases between the two germline ends. Written as DNA, the CDR3 is TGCGCCAGCAGCCAAAATGAGTACTACAATCAGCCCCAGCATTTT. This codes for CASSQNEYYNQPQHF.

In its sample, this clonotype was seen a few times. V and J are TRBV5-1 and TRBJ2-1; 9 nucleotides match TRBD2. J lost 3 bases, V lost 0 bases, and 4 bases had no gene match. The CDR3 has 16 residues. Germline loops: CDR1 SGHRS, CDR2 YFSETQ. CDR3 DNA sequence: TGCGCCAGCAGCTTGGTAGCGGGAGTCGGCTACAATGAGCAGTTCTTC. Residues: CASSLVAGVGYNEQFF.

The table lists this clonotype with a few counts. The chain links TRBV7-2 to TRBJ2-1, with D uncertain. Germline CDR1 and CDR2: SGHTA and FQGNSA. V lost 2 bases and J 5 bases, leaving 10 bases between the germline ends. The length of the CDR3 is 14 residues. The CDR3 sequence: CASSLSRQNNEQFF. CDR3 nucleotide sequence: TGTGCCAGCAGCTTAAGTCGGCAGAACAATGAGCAGTTCTTC.

This clonotype was detected only a few times. The J gene is TRBJ2-1, the V gene TRBV20-1; D is unclear. Germline CDR1 is DFQATT and CDR2 is SNEGSKA (reference sequence). The V gene lost 3 bases and the J gene lost 3 bases, with 12 bases spanning the gap. This CDR3 is built from 14 residues. The CDR3 DNA is TGCAGTGCTAGCCCCAGCAGTTACTACAATGAGCAGTTCTTC. Translating gives CSASPSSYYNEQFF.

The chain is built from TRBV5-1 and TRBJ2-3; 8 nucleotides match TRBD1. Unmatched junction bases numbered 8, after V lost 3 bases and J lost 2 bases. The CDR3 totals 16 residues. Germline values: CDR1 SGHRS, CDR2 YFSETQ. Here the CDR3 DNA reads TGCGCCAGCAGCTGGTCCGGACAGGGTGTCACAGATACGCAGTATTTT. Residues: CASSWSGQGVTDTQYF. Full variable domain (remainder filled in from reference TRBV5-1 and TRBJ2-3): KAGVTQTPRYLIKTRGQQVTLSCSPISGHRSVSWYQQTPGQGLQFLFEYFSETQRNKGNFPGRFSGRQFSNSRSEMNVSTLELGDSALYLCASSWSGQGVTDTQYFGPGTRLTVL.

The V gene is TRBV9, the J gene TRBJ2-1, with 8 nucleotides matching TRBD2. Germline loops: CDR1 SGDLS, CDR2 YYNGEE. This CDR3 contains 18 residues. V was pared by 5 bases and J by 9 bases, with 22 bases of the junction left unmatched. In DNA form, the CDR3 reads TGTGCCAGCAGTGCCCCGCGGAGCGGGGGTCTTCCCAGGGGTGAGCAGTTCTTC. Its translation is CASSAPRSGGLPRGEQFF.

This clonotype turned up a few times. The chain links TRBV4-3 to TRBJ1-4; D gene uncertain. Germline V gene data show CDR1 as LGHNA and CDR2 as YSLEER. The CDR3 contains 15 residues. V was pared by 0 bases and J by 5 bases, with 10 bases between. The CDR3 nucleotides read TGCGCCAGCAGCCAAGATCGGGTAGGAAATGAAAAACTGTTTTTT. Translated, it gives CASSQDRVGNEKLFF.

This CDR3 reads CSVEEDLRGEQYF. The CDR3 DNA reads as TGCAGCGTTGAAGAAGACCTAAGGGGCGAGCAGTACTTC. The chain is built from TRBV29-1 and TRBJ2-7; D is possibly TRBD1 (5 bases). This CDR3 has 13 residues. The germline CDR1 and CDR2 sequences are SQVTM and ANQGSEA. Deletions cut 0 bases from V and 6 bases from J, with 12 bases between.

This chain connects TRBV24-1 to TRBJ2-1, with 9 positions matching TRBD1. There are 18 residues in the CDR3. Germline loops: CDR1 KGHDR, CDR2 SFDVKD. The J segment lost 1 base and the V segment lost 4 bases, leaving 10 bases of the junction unmatched. The CDR3, as DNA: TGTGCCACCAGTGACCCCCCCGCCGGGACAGGGTCCTACAATGAGCAGTTCTTC. Encoded protein: CATSDPPAGTGSYNEQFF.

This clonotype was recorded at least ten times. The V and J genes are TRBV7-2 and TRBJ2-3, with D unresolved. This CDR3 spans 15 amino acids. The V gene's germline CDR1 is SGHTA and CDR2 FQGNSA. The germline V and J ends were trimmed by 2 bases and 5 bases, with 14 bases remaining between them. The CDR3 here is CASSLKVMGGDTQYF. For the CDR3, the DNA is TGTGCCAGCAGCTTAAAGGTCATGGGCGGAGATACGCAGTATTTT.

This chain connects TRBV6-2 or TRBV6-3 to TRBJ2-7; TRBD1 matches at 7 bases. J was trimmed by 3 bases and V by 4 bases; bases with no gene match: 9. The germline V gene has CDR1 MNHEY and CDR2 SVGEGT. The CDR3 runs to 15 residues. The CDR3 spells CASSSPWTGVYEQYF. CDR3 DNA: TGTGCCAGCAGTTCGCCTTGGACAGGTGTCTACGAGCAGTACTTC.

The genes are TRBV29-1 and TRBJ1-5; the match to TRBD1 covers 9 bases. V shed 7 bases and J 1 base; nucleotides not matched to a gene: 11. Germline V gene sequence: CDR1 SQVTM, CDR2 ANQGSEA. The CDR3 spans 16 residues. This chain's CDR3 is CSATNTGGGSNQPQHF. The CDR3 region has the DNA TGCAGCGCCACCAATACAGGGGGCGGGAGCAATCAGCCCCAGCATTTT.

The V call is TRBV29-1, the J call TRBJ2-7, with D uncertain. The CDR3 is 11 amino acids. Trimming shortened V by 2 bases and J by 6 bases, and 8 bases separated the two germline ends. The germline gives CDR1 SQVTM, CDR2 ANQGSEA. The CDR3 DNA sequence: TGCAGCGTTGAAATCTGGGCCGAGCAGTACTTC. It codes for CSVEIWAEQYF.

This clonotype has a count of ten or more. This chain uses TRBV5-1 with TRBJ2-3; 11 positions match TRBD1. V lost 3 bases, J lost 3 bases, and 6 bases stayed unmatched. This CDR3 region has 16 residues. Germline CDR1 SGHRS, CDR2 YFSETQ. The CDR3 bases are TGCGCCAGCAGCTGGGGACAGGGGGTCATGACAGATACGCAGTATTTT. Amino acids: CASSWGQGVMTDTQYF.

Many counts were recorded for this clonotype. The gene calls are TRBV6-5 and TRBJ1-6; TRBD1 is a possible D gene (6 bases). This CDR3 region has 15 residues. V lost 4 bases, J lost 4 bases, and 11 bases lay in between. Germline CDR1 is MNHEY and CDR2 is SVGAGI. For the CDR3, the DNA is TGTGCCAGCAGTTGGGGGGCGTTTTATAATTCACCCCTCCACTTT. Translated: CASSWGAFYNSPLHF.

The rearrangement uses TRBV5-1 and TRBJ2-3, with D uncertain. Trimming removed 2 bases from V and 1 base from J, with 8 bases in between. Germline V gene lookup returns CDR1 SGHRS and CDR2 YFSETQ. The CDR3 is 14 residues long. The CDR3 bases are TGCGCCAGCAGCTTTAATTTGGGCACAGATACGCAGTATTTT. Its translation: CASSFNLGTDTQYF.

The genes are TRBV12-3 or TRBV12-4 and TRBJ1-1, with 8 bases fitting TRBD1. With 2 bases clipped from V and 6 bases from J, the junction kept 8 bases outside the gene matches. The CDR3 is 15 residues long. The CDR3 coding sequence is TGTGCCAGCAGTTTATGGGACAGGACAGGTCCTGAAGCTTTCTTT. It specifies CASSLWDRTGPEAFF.

There are a few counts of this clonotype. The chain is built from TRBV29-1 and TRBJ2-3, with D possibly matching TRBD1 (5 bases). V shed 2 bases and J shed 4 bases, with 7 bases lying between them. The CDR3 spans 12 residues. Looked up from germline, CDR1 is SQVTM and CDR2 is ANQGSEA. In nucleotides, the CDR3 is TGCAGCGTTGAAAAGGGGCCAGATACGCAGTATTTT. Translating it yields CSVEKGPDTQYF.

This clonotype came up a few times. The rearrangement links TRBV10-3 to TRBJ1-3; 8 nucleotides align to TRBD1. The CDR3 covers 18 residues. Germline V lookup: CDR1 ENHRY, CDR2 SYGVKD. The junction had 13 bases not matched to a gene; V was cut back by 4 bases and J by 2 bases. The CDR3 is CAISGKTDRGLTGNTIYF. DNA for the CDR3: TGTGCCATCAGTGGAAAAACAGACAGGGGACTGACTGGAAACACCATATATTTT.